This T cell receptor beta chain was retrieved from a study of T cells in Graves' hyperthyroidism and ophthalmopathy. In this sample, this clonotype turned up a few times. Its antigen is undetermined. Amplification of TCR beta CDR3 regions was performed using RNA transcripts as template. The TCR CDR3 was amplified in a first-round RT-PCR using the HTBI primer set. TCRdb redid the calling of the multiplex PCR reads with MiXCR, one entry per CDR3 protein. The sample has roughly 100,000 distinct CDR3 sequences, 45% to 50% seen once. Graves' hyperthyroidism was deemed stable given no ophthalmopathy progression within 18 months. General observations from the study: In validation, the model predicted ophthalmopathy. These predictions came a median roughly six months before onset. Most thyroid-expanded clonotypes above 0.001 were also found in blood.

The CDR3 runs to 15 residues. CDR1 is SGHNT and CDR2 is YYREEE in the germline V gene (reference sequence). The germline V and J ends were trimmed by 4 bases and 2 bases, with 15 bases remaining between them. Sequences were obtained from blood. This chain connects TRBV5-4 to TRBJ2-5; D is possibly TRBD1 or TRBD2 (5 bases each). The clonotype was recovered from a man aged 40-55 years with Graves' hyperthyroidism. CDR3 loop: CASSQSGTKQETQYF. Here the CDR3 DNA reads TGTGCCAGCAGCCAATCCGGGACGAAACAAGAGACCCAGTACTTC.